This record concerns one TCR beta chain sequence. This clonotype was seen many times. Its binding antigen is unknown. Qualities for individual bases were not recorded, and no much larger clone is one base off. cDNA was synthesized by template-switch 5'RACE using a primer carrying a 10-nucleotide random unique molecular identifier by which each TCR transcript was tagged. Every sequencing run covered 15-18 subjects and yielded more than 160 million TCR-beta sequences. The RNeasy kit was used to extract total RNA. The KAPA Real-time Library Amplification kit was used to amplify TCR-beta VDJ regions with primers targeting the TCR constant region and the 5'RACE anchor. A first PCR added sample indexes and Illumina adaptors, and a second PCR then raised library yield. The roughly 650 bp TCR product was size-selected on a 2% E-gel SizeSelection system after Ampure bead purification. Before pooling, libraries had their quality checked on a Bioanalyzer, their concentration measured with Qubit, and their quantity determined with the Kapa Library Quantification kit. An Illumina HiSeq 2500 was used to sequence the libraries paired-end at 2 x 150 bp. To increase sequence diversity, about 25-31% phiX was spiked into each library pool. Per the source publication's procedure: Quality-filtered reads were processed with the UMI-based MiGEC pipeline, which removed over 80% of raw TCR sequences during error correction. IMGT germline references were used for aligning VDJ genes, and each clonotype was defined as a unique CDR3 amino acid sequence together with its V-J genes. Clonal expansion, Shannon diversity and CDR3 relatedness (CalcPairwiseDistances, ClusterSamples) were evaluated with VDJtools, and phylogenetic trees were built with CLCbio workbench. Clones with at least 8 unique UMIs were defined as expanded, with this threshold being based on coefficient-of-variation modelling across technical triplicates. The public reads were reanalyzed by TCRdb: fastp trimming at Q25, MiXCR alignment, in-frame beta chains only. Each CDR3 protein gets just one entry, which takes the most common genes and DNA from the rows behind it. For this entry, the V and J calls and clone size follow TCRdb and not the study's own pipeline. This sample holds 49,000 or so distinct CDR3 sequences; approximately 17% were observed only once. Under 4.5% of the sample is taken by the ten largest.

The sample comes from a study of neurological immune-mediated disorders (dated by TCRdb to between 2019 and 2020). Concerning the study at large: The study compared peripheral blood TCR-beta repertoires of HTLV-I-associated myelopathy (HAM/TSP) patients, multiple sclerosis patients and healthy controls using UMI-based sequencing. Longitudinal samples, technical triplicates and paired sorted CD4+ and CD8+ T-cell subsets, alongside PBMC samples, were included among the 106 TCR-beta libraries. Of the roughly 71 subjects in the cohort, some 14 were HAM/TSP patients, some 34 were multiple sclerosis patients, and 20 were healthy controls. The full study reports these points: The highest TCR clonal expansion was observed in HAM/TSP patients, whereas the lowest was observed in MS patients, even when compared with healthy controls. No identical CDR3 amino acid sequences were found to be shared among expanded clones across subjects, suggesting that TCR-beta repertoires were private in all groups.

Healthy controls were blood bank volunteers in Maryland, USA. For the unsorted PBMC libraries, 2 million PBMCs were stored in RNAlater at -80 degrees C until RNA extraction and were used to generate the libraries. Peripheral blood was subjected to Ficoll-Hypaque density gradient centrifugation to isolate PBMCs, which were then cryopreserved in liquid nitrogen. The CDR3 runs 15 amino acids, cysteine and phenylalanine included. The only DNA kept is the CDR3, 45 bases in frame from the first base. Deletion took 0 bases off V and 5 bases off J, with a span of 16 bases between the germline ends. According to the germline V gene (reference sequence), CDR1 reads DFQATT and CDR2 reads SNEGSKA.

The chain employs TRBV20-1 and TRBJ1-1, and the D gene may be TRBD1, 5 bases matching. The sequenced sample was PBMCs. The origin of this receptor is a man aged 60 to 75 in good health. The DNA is TGCAGTGCTAGAGAGGATCAGGGTAGGAGGACTGAAGCTTTCTTT. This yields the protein CSAREDQGRRTEAFF.